This T cell receptor beta chain stems from a study of OX40 agonist ivuxolimab in advanced cancers. Overall study: Administration of intravenous ivuxolimab to patients occurred every 2 weeks at 0.01 to 10 mg/kg. A male proportion of more than 75% was recorded, with mean age around 62 years and range about 23 to 90.

Libraries were prepared by immunoSEQ multiplex PCR; TCRdb keeps only in-frame clonotypes and omits some of them. The sample lists around 110,000 clones, approximately 90% occurring once. The germline gives CDR1 MNHNS, CDR2 SASEGT. V shed 8 bases and J 3 bases; nucleotides not matched to a gene: 8. This CDR3 has 14 residues. As to this clone: Antigen specificity is unknown.

Blood sampling took place at baseline, cycle 4 day 1, and cycle 7 day 1. Broader study findings: The study observed clonal expansion of CD4+ and CD8+ blood T cells by week 6 at 0.1 to 3.0 mg/kg.

The chain couples TRBV6-1 to TRBJ2-7, with 9 nucleotides matching TRBD1. This TCR was recovered from an adult with an advanced solid tumor such as melanoma, head and neck, liver or kidney cancer. The sample was CD4+ or CD8+ T cells sorted from blood, taken in a trial of the OX40 agonist ivuxolimab. The CDR3 bases are TGTGCCAGCCGTTGGACAGGGGCGGACTACGAGCAGTACTTC. It yields the protein CASRWTGADYEQYF.